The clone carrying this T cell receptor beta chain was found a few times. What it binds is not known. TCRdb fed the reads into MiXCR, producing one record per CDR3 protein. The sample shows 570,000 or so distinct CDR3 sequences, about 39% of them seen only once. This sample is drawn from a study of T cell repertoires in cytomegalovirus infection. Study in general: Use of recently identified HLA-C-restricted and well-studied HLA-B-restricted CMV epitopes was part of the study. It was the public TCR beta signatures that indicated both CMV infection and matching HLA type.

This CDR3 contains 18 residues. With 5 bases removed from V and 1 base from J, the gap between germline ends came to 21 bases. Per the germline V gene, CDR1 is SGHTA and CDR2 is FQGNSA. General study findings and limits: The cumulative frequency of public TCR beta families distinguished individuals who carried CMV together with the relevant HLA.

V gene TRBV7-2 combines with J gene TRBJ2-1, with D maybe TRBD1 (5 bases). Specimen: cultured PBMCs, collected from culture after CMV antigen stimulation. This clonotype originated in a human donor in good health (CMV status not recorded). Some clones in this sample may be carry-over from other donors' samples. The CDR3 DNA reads TGTGCCAGCAGCCTTAGGGGAACCGGCCTTTCGTCCTACAATGAGCAGTTCTTC. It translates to CASSLRGTGLSSYNEQFF. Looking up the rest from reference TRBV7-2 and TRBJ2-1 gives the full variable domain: GAGVSQSPSNKVTEKGKDVELRCDPISGHTALYWYRQSLGQGLEFLIYFQGNSAPDKSGLPSDRFSAERTGGSVSTLTIQRTQQEDSAVYLCASSLRGTGLSSYNEQFFGPGTRLTVL.